These 14 T cell receptor beta chains were all obtained from the same sample, sequenced in a study of control samples from healthy donors and cancer patients. TCRdb keeps only in-frame clones here, not all; method: immunoSEQ multiplex PCR. Of about 120,000 clones listed, approximately 90% are singletons. Input material: blood. The receptors derive from a woman between 65 and 79 years old in good health.

The chain's CDR3 is CASSFFSGGETQYF. The CDR3 DNA follows: TGTGCCAGCAGCTTTTTTTCAGGGGGAGAGACCCAGTACTTC. The rearrangement links TRBV5-4 to TRBJ2-5, with 7 nucleotides matching TRBD1. CDR1 and CDR2 from the germline V gene are SGHNT and YYREEE (reference sequence). CDR3 length: 14 amino acids. With 2 bases clipped from V and 4 bases from J, the junction kept 5 bases outside the gene matches.

CDR3 sequence reads: CASSAGAHTIYF. Here the CDR3 DNA reads TGTGCCAGCAGTGCAGGGGCACACACCATATATTTT. The chain links TRBV2 to TRBJ1-3; D possibly corresponds to TRBD1 (6 bases). CDR1 and CDR2 (germline): SNHLY, FYNNEI. Between the trimmed V and J ends, which lost 4 bases and 8 bases, there was a span of 9 bases. The CDR3 has 12 residues.

The chain couples TRBV7-9 to TRBJ2-2; 8 nucleotides align to TRBD2. The CDR3 length is 16 residues. Germline loops: CDR1 SEHNR, CDR2 FQNEAQ (reference sequence). Trimming cost V 4 bases and J 0 bases; bases outside gene matches: 4. The CDR3 nucleotides are TGTGCCAGCAGCTCCTTAGCGGGGCCGAACACCGGGGAGCTGTTTTTT. This codes for CASSSLAGPNTGELFF.

The CDR3 nucleotides are TGTGCCAGCAGTGACCCTCCCAACTATGGCTACACCTTC. This codes for CASSDPPNYGYTF. The gene calls are TRBV6-1 and TRBJ1-2; D is undetermined. This CDR3 has 13 residues. V gave up 3 bases and J gave up 2 bases, with 7 bases separating them. Germline loops: CDR1 MNHNS, CDR2 SASEGT.

The chain joins TRBV3-1 (or the pseudogene TRBV3-2) to TRBJ2-1; no clear D gene. The CDR3 contains 12 residues. Trimming left V 3 bases short and J 3 bases short, with 3 bases between. Germline values: CDR1 LGHDT, CDR2 YNNKEL (reference sequence). The CDR3 is CASSQVYNEQFF. CDR3 in DNA: TGTGCCAGCAGCCAGGTCTACAATGAGCAGTTCTTC.

V and J are TRBV27 and TRBJ1-2; 7 positions agree with TRBD1. The CDR3 covers 14 residues. V shed 2 bases, J shed 4 bases, and the junction held 4 bases outside the gene matches. Germline CDR1 and CDR2: MNHEY and SMNVEV (reference sequence). CDR3 protein: CASSLSRDSYGYTF. The CDR3, as DNA: TGTGCCAGCAGTTTAAGTCGGGACAGCTATGGCTACACCTTC.

The V call is TRBV7-9, the J call TRBJ2-3; D is perhaps TRBD1 (6 bases). V dropped 5 bases and J dropped 0 bases, with 12 bases sitting between them. This CDR3 has 15 amino acids. Germline CDR1 is SEHNR and CDR2 is FQNEAQ (reference sequence). The CDR3 DNA sequence: TGTGCCAGCAGCCCCAAGGGGGTTAGCACAGATACGCAGTATTTT. Its protein is CASSPKGVSTDTQYF.

This rearrangement joins TRBV12-3 or TRBV12-4 to TRBJ2-1; D unclear. The CDR3 runs 12 residues. Trimming pared 3 bases from V and 11 bases from J, leaving 11 bases between. CDR3 coding DNA: TGTGCCAGCAGTTTTGCTCCGGGCCAGCAGTTCTTC. Residues: CASSFAPGQQFF.

The CDR3 loop reads CASSLGLGGSYNEQFF. The CDR3 bases are TGTGCCAGCAGCTTGGGCTTGGGCGGTTCCTACAATGAGCAGTTCTTC. The chain employs TRBV7-9 and TRBJ2-1; D remains ambiguous. Germline-derived CDR1 and CDR2 are SEHNR and FQNEAQ (reference sequence). Between the trimmed V and J ends, which lost 3 bases and 1 base, there was a span of 13 bases. This CDR3 comprises 16 residues.

This chain links TRBV7-2 with TRBJ1-1, with a possible D match to TRBD1 (5 bases). V was cut by 4 bases and J by 0 bases, with 9 bases left in between. The CDR3 runs 14 residues. Looked up from germline, CDR1 is SGHTA and CDR2 is FQGNSA. The CDR3 is CASSSQGLNTEAFF. The CDR3 bases are TGTGCCAGCAGCTCTCAGGGACTGAACACTGAAGCTTTCTTT.

This clone was seen only once. The chain couples TRBV3-1 (or the pseudogene TRBV3-2) to TRBJ2-7; D not resolved. The V end was cut by 4 bases, the J end by 0 bases, with 10 bases between. This CDR3 comprises 14 residues. In germline, CDR1 is LGHDT, CDR2 YNNKEL (reference sequence). CDR3 in DNA: TGTGCCAGCAGCCTACGGGTGGGCTCCTACGAGCAGTACTTC. The encoded protein is CASSLRVGSYEQYF.

The genes are TRBV3-1 (or the pseudogene TRBV3-2) and TRBJ1-6, with TRBD1 matching over 8 bases. This CDR3 region has 13 residues. Per the germline V gene, CDR1 is LGHDT and CDR2 is YNNKEL (reference sequence). Losses at the gene ends were 3 bases for V and 9 bases for J; bases not matched to a gene: 1. CDR3: CASSHTGGSPLHF. The DNA of the CDR3 is TGTGCCAGCAGCCATACAGGGGGTTCACCCCTCCACTTT.

The rearrangement links TRBV12-5 to TRBJ1-6, with D uncertain. CDR3 length equals 12 residues. V lost 5 bases, J lost 15 bases, and 14 bases lay in between. CDR1 and CDR2 from the germline V gene are LGHNT and FRNRAP. The CDR3 spells CASGRDSGLLHF. The CDR3 nucleotides read TGTGCTAGTGGTCGCGATTCTGGACTCCTCCACTTT.

This clone turned up a few times. For the CDR3, the DNA is TGCGCCAGCAGCTTGGAGAGGGCAGGCACAGATACGCAGTATTTT. The encoded protein is CASSLERAGTDTQYF. This chain joins TRBV5-1 and TRBJ2-3; perhaps TRBD2 as D (5 bases). The germline V and J ends were trimmed by 0 bases and 1 base, with 9 bases remaining between them. CDR3 length: 15 residues. Germline V gives CDR1 SGHRS, CDR2 YFSETQ.